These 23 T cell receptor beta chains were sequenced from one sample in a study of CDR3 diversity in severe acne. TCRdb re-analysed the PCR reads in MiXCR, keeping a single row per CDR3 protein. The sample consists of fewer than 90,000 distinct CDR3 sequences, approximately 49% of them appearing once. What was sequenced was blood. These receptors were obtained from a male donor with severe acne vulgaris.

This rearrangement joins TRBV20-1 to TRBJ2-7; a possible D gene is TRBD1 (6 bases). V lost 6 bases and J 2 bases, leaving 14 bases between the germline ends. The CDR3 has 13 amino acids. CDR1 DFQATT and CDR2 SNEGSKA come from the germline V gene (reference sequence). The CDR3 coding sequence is TGCAGTGCGGAGCAGGGGTACGCCTACGAGCAGTACTTC. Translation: CSAEQGYAYEQYF.

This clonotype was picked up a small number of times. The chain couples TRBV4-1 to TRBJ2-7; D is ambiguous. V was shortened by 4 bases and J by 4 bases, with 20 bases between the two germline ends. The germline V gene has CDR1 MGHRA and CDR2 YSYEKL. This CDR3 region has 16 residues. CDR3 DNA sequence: TGCGCCAGCAGCCCCTGGCCGAGGACGGTAAAATACGAGCAGTACTTC. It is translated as CASSPWPRTVKYEQYF.

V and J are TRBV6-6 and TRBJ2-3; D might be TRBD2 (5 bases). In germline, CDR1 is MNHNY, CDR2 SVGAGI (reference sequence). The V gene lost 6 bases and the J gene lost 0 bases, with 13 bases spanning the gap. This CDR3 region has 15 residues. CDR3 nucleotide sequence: TGTGCCAGCAGCCAAGAGAAGCGGAGCACAGATACGCAGTATTTT. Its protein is CASSQEKRSTDTQYF.

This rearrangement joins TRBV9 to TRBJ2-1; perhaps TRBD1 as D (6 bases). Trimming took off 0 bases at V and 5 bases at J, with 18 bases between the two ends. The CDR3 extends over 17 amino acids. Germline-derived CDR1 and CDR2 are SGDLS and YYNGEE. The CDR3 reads CASSVALVGAPDNEQFF. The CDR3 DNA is TGTGCCAGCAGCGTAGCTCTGGTGGGGGCGCCGGACAATGAGCAGTTCTTC.

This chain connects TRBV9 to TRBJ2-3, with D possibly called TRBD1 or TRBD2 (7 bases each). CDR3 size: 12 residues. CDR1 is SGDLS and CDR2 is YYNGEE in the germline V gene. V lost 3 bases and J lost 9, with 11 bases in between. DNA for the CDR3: TGTGCCAGCAGCGCCAGGGGGGGCACGCAGTATTTT. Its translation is CASSARGGTQYF.

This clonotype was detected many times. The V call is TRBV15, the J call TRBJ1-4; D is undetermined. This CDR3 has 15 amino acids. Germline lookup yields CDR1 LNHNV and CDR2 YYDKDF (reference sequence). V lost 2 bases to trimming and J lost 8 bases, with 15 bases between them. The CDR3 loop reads CATSRPPRGSEKLFF. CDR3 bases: TGTGCCACCAGCAGACCCCCACGGGGAAGCGAAAAACTGTTTTTT.

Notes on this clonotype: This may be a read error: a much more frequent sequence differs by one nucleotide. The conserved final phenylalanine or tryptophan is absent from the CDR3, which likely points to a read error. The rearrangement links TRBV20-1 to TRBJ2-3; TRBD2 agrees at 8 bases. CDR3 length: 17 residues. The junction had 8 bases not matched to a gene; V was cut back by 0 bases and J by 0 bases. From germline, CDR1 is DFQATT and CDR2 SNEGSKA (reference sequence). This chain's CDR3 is CSARELGGGPSTDTQYS. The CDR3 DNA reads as TGCAGTGCTAGAGAGCTTGGCGGGGGGCCTAGCACAGATACGCAGTATTCT.

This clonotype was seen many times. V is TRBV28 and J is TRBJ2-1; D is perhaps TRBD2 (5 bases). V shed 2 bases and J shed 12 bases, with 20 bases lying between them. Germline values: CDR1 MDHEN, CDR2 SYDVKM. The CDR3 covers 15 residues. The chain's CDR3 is CASSLVLGRSLGQFF. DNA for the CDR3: TGTGCCAGCAGTTTAGTACTAGGGAGAAGTTTAGGGCAGTTCTTC.

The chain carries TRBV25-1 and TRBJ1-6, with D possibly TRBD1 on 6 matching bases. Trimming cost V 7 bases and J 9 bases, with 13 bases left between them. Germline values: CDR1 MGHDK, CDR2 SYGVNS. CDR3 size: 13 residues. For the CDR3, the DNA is TGTGCCAGCACGCGACAGGTCGGTTCACCCCTCCACTTT. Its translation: CASTRQVGSPLHF.

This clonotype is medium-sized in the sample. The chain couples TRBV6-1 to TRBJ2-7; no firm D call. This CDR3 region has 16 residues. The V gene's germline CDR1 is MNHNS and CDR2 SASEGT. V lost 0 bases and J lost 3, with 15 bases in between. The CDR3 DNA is TGTGCCAGCAGTGAAGCGCAGGCCTTTAAGGGCTACGAGCAGTACTTC. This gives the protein CASSEAQAFKGYEQYF.

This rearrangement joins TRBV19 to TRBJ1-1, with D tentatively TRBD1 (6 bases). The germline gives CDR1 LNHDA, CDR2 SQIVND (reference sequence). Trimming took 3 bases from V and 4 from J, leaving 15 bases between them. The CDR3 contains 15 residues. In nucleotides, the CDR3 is TGTGCCAGTAGTATCGTCGGGGGGCATAGCACTGAAGCTTTCTTT. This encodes CASSIVGGHSTEAFF.

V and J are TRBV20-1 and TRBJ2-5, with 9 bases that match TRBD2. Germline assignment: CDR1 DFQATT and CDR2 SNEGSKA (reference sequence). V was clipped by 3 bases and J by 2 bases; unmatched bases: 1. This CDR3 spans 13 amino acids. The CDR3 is CSARTSGQETQYF. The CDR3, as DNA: TGCAGTGCTAGGACTAGCGGTCAAGAGACCCAGTACTTC.

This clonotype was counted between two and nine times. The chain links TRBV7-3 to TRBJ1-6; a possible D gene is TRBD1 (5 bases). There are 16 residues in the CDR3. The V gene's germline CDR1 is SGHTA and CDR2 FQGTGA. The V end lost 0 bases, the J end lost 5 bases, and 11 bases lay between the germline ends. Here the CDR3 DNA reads TGTGCCAGCAGCTTAACAGGGGCCGGAGATAATTCACCCCTCCACTTT. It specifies CASSLTGAGDNSPLHF.

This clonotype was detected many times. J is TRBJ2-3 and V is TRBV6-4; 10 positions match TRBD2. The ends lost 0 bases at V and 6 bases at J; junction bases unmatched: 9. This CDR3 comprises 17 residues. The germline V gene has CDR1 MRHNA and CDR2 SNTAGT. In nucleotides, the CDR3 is TGTGCCAGCAGTGACTCGACATTAGCGGGGGGCATGGATACGCAGTATTTT. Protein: CASSDSTLAGGMDTQYF.

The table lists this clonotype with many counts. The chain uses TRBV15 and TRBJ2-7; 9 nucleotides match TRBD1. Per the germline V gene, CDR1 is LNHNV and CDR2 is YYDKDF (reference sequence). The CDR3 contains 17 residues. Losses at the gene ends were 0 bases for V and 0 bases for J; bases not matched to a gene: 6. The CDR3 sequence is CATSRESPGQGSYEQYF. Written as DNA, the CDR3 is TGTGCCACCAGCAGAGAAAGTCCGGGACAGGGCTCCTACGAGCAGTACTTC.

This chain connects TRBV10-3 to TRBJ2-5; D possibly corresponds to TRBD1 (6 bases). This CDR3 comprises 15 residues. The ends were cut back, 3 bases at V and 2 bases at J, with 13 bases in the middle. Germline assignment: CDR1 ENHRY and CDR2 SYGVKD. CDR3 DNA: TGTGCCATCAGTGATTCCCGGACAGATCAAGAGACCCAGTACTTC. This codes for CAISDSRTDQETQYF.

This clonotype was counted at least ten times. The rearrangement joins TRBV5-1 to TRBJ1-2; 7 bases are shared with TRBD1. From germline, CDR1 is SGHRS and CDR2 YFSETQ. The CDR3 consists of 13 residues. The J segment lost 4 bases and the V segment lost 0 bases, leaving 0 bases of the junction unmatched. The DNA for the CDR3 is TGCGCCAGCAGCTTGGGGGACAGCTATGGCTACACCTTC. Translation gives CASSLGDSYGYTF.

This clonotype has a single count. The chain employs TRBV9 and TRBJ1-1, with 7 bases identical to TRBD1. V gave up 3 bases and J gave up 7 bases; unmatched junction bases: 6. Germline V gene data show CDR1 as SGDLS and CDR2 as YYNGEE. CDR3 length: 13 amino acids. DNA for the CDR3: TGTGCCAGCAGCGCTGTAGGGGACAGTGAAGCTTTCTTT. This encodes CASSAVGDSEAFF.

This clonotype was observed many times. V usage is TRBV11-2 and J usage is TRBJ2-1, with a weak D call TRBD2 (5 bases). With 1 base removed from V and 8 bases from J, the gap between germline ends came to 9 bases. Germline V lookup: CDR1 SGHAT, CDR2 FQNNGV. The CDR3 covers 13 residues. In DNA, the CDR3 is TGTGCCAGCAGCTTAGTGGCTAGCCATGAGCAGTTCTTC. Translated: CASSLVASHEQFF.

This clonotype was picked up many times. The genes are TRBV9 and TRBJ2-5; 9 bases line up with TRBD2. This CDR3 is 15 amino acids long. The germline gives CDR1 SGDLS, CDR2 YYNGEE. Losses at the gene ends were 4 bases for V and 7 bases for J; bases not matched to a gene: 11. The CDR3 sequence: CASSPRVAGEGTQYF. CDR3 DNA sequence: TGTGCCAGCAGCCCTAGAGTAGCGGGGGAAGGGACCCAGTACTTC.

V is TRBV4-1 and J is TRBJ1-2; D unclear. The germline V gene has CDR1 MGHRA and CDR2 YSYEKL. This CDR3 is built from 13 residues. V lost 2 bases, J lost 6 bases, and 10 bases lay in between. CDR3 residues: CASSQIQEDGYTF. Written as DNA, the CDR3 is TGCGCCAGCAGCCAAATACAAGAGGATGGCTACACCTTC.

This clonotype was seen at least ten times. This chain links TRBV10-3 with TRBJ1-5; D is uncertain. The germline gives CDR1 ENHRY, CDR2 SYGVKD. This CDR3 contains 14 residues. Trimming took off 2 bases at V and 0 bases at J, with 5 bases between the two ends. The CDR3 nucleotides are TGTGCCATCAGTGAGGACCGTAGCAATCAGCCCCAGCATTTT. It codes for CAISEDRSNQPQHF.

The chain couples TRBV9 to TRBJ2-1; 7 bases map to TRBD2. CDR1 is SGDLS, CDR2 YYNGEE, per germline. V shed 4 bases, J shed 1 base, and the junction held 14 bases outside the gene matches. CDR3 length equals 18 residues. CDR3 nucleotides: TGTGCCAGCAGCTCCGGAAGCGGGACCGCAAGTTCCTACAATGAGCAGTTCTTC. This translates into CASSSGSGTASSYNEQFF.